What follows describes a single T cell receptor (beta chain). The CDR3 covers 11 residues. V was cut by 4 bases and J by 11 bases, with 9 bases left in between. CDR1 SGHTA and CDR2 FQGTGA come from the germline V gene. This specimen comes from a study of T-cell memory formation after mild COVID-19. Study summary: Among the donors, TCR clusters were largely specific to each donor.

TCRdb processed the 5' RACE reads anew with MiXCR; each CDR3 protein has one entry. The table shows roughly 600,000 distinct CDR3 sequences, with over 15% occurring only once. V and J are TRBV7-3 and TRBJ1-5; D uncertain. The sequence derives from an adult woman who had mild COVID-19 (a few samples of this study predate the infection). Cell type and time point are not known. The sequenced sample consisted of PBMCs or a T cell subset sorted from them (not recorded which). The CDR3 sequence is CASSSGQTQHF. The CDR3 nucleotides are TGTGCCAGCAGCTCGGGCCAGACCCAGCATTTT.